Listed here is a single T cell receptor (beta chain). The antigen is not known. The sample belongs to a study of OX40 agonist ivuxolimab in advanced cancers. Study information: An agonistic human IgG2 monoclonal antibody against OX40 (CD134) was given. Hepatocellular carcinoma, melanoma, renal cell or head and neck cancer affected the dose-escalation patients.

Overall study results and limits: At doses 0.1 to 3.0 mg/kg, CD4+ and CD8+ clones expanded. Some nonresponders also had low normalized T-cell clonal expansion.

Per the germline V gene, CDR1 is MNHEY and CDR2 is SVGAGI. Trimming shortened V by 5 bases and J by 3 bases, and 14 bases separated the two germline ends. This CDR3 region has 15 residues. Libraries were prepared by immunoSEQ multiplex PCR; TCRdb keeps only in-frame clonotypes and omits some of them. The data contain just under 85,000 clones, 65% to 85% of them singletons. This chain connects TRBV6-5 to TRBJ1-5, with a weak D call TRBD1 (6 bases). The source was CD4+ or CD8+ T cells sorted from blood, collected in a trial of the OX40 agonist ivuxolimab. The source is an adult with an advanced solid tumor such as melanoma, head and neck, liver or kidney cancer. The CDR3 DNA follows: TGTGCCAGCAGTCCGAGCGACAGGTACAATCAGCCCCAGCATTTT. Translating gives CASSPSDRYNQPQHF.